This TCR beta chain was obtained from a study of cytomegalovirus exposure and HLA in healthy donors. Study-wide context: Sequencing of about 179 million T cells in an earlier analysis found under 120 million unique TCR beta sequences.

All donors participated as healthy donors of bone marrow. PCR was performed using 60 Vbeta and 13 Jbeta primers. The protocol was immunoSEQ multiplex PCR, while the TCRdb copy is restricted to in-frame clones and leaves out a portion. This specimen shows around 200,000 clones; the ten leading clones hold roughly 1.2%. The sequence was collected from a girl under 10 years old in good health and CMV-seropositive. The sample was PBMCs.

Written as DNA, the CDR3 is TGTGCCATAGCGGGAGTGGATACGCAGTATTTT. Translated, it gives CAIAGVDTQYF. The chain employs TRBV28 and TRBJ2-3, with TRBD2 identical over 9 bases. The germline V gene encodes CDR1 MDHEN and CDR2 SYDVKM. The CDR3 is made up of 11 amino acids. The trim removed 10 bases at V and 6 bases at J, leaving 2 bases unmatched.